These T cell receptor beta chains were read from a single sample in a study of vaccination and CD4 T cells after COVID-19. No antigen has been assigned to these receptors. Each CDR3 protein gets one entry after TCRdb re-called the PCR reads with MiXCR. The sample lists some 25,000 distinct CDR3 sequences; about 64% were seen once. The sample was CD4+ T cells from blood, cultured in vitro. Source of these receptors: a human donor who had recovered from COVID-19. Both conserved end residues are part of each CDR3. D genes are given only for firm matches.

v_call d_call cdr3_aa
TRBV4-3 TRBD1 CASSQDPIGTGGQPQHF
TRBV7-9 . CASSPSPSYGYTF
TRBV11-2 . CASSLDPGAGTEAFF
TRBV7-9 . CASSLEGYSSYNSPLHF
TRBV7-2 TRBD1 CASSPMGQSYTF
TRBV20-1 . CSAGDRLRETQYF
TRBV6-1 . CATTLEGSSSGNTIYF
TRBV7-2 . CASSLRRGGETQYF
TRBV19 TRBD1 CASSRGQVSYNEQFF
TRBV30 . CAPNGGAPPDEQYF
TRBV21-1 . CASSDGWYQPQHF
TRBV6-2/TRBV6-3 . CASSRTYEQYF
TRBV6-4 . CASSDRWVGGLKETQYF
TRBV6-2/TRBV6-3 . CASSYRKQGVSNQPQHF
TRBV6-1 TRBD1 CASSPGTGGVIAKNIQYF
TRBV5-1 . CASSLGMGNTEAFF
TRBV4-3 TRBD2 CASSQMGLAGHTSYEQYF
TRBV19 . CASRDGGNTEAFF
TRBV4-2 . CASSQDRVETQYF
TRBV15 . CATSRPTLDTNYGYTF
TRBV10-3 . CAISQSSYNEQFF
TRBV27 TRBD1 CASSHIMGQPGGNSPLHF
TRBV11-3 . CASSDTGISGAFF
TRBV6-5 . CASSYSGKLNDEQFF
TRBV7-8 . CASSLAPQDTDTQYF
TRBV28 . CASSTPGDGYTF
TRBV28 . CASSSRTYEQYF
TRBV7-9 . CASSRRGYNSPLHF
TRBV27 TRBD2 CATSSGSSTDTQYF
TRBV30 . CAWSARSNQPQHF
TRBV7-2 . CASSLVSWPGHSNTEAFF
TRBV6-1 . CASRRVGDQPQHF
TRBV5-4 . CASTPGNPRANGYTF
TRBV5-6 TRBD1 CASSLPRTGMNTEAFF
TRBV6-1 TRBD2 CASSLAGGNTDTQYF
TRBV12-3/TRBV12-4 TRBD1 CASTTRQGERQPQHF
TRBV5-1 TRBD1 CASSTGTASYEQYF
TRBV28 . CASSLRAGMGYTF
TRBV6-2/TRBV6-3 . CASSYGRVEKLFF
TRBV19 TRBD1 CASSQQGARDGYTF
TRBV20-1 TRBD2 CSATVSGRTTDTQYF
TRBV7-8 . CASSPHRVTSGANVLTF
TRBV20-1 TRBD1 CSARTGANEQFF
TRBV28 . CASSEDTLWEQYF
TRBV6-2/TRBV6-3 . CASRFPGRAYNEQFF
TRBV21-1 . CASSKMVYTNGYTF
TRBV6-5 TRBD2 CASSSLAGGLPSYEQYF
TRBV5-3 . CASSEVKTFLNIQYF
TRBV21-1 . CASSNGGGLGSPLHF